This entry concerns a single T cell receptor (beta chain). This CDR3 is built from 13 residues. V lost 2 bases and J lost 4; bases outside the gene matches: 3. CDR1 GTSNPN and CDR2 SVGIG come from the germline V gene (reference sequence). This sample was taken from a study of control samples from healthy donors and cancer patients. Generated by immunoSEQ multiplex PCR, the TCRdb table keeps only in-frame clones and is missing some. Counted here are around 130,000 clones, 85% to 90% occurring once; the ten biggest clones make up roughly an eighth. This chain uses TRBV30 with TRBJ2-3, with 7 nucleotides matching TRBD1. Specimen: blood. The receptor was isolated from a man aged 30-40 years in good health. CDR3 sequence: CAWSPGQADTQYF. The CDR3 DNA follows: TGTGCCTGGAGTCCCGGACAGGCAGATACGCAGTATTTT.